Below, one T cell receptor beta chain is given with its context. The antigen is undetermined. The germline V gene encodes CDR1 LGHDT and CDR2 YNNKEL (reference sequence). The CDR3 spans 13 residues. V was pared by 7 bases and J by 6 bases, with 15 bases between. This sample was taken from a study of T cell responses to AZD1222 COVID-19 vaccine. Whole-study context: Analyses pooled second doses at about 4 or about 12 weeks.

Overall study results and limits: Most donors were white British and more were female, and clonal diversity was possibly underestimated. Spike was spanned by vaccine-associated CD4 TCRs, with dominance at 160-218 and 743-854.

Only in-frame clones appear in the TCRdb table, and some are missing; sequencing was by immunoSEQ multiplex PCR. The profile shows 65,000 to 85,000 clones, 80% to 90% of them singletons. This receptor was obtained from an adult in good health. Sequences were derived from peripheral blood, sampled on day 0 of AZD1222 vaccination. The gene calls are TRBV3-1 (or the pseudogene TRBV3-2) and TRBJ1-2; D uncertain. The CDR3 here is CASTRRAGNGYTF. The DNA for the CDR3 is TGTGCCAGCACCCGCCGTGCGGGAAATGGCTACACCTTC.